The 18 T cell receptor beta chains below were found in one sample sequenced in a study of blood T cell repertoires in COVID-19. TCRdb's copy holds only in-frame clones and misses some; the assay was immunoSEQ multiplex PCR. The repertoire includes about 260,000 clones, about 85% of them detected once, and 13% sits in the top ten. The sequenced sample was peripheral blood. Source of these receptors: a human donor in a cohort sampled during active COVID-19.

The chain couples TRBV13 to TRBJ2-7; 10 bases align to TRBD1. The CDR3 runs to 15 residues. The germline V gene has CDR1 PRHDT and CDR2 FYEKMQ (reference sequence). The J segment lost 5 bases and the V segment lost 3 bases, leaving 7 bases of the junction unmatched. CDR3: CASSLATGGGNEQYF. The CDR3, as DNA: TGTGCCAGCAGCTTGGCGACAGGGGGCGGGAACGAGCAGTACTTC.

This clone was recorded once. The DNA for the CDR3 is TGTGCCAGCAGTTTTTCAGGGAATGGTCCCAATGAGCAGTTCTTC. Translated, it gives CASSFSGNGPNEQFF. The chain employs TRBV28 and TRBJ2-1; D is possibly TRBD1 (5 bases). V was cut by 3 bases and J by 6 bases, with 15 bases left in between. This CDR3 comprises 15 residues. The V gene's germline CDR1 is MDHEN and CDR2 SYDVKM.

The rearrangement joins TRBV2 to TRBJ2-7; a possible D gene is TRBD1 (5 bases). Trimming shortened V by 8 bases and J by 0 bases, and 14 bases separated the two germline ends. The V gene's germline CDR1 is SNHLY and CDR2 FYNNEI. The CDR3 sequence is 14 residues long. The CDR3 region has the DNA TGTGCCAGCCAGGGCAGGTCAAGCTCCTACGAGCAGTACTTC. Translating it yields CASQGRSSSYEQYF.

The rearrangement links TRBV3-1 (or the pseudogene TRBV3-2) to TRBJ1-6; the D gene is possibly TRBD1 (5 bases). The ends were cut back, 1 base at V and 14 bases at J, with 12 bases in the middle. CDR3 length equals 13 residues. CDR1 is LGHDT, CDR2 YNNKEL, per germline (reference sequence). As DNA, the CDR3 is TGTGCCAGCAGCCAAGGGGCGACAGTCACCCTCCACTTT. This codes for CASSQGATVTLHF.

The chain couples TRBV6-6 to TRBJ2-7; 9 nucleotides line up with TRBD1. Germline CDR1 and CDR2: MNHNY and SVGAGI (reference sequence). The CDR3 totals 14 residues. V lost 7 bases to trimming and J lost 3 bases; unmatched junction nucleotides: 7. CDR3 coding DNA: TGTGCCAGCACCCCCGGGACAGGGATCTACGAGCAGTACTTC. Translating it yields CASTPGTGIYEQYF.

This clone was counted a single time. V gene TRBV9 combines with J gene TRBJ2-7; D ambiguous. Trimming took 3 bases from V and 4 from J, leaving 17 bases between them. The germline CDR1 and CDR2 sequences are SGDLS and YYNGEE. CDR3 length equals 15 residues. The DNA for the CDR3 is TGTGCCAGCAGCGCCGGTTTAACCCCTCCGTACGAGCAGTACTTC. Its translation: CASSAGLTPPYEQYF.

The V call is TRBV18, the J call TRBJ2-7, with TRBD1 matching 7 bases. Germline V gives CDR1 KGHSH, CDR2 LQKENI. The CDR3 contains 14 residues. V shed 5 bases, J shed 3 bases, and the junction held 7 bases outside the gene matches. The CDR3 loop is CASSFGQANYEQYF. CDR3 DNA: TGTGCCAGCTCATTTGGACAGGCTAACTACGAGCAGTACTTC.

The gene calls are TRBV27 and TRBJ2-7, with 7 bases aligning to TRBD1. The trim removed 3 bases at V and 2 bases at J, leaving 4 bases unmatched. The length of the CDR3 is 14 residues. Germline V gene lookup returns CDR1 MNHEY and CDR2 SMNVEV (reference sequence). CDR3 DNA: TGTGCCAGCAGTTTGGGGGACAGACCCTACGAGCAGTACTTC. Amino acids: CASSLGDRPYEQYF.

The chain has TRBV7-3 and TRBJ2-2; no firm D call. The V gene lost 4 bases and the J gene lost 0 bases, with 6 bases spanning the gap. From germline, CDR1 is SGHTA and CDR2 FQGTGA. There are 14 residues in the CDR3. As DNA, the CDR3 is TGTGCCAGCAGCTCGCCGGCGAACACCGGGGAGCTGTTTTTT. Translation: CASSSPANTGELFF.

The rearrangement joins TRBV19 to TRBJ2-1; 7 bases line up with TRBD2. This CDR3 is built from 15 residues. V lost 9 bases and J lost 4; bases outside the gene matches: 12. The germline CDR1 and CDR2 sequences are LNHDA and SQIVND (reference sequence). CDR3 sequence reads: CASTTQAGLYNEQFF. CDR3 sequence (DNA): TGTGCCAGCACGACTCAAGCGGGACTTTACAATGAGCAGTTCTTC.

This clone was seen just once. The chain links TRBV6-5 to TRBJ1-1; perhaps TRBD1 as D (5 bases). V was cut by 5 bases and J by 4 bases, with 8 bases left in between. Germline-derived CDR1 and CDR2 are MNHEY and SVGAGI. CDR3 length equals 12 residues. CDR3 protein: CASSQGSTEAFF. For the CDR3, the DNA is TGTGCCAGCAGTCAGGGATCCACTGAAGCTTTCTTT.

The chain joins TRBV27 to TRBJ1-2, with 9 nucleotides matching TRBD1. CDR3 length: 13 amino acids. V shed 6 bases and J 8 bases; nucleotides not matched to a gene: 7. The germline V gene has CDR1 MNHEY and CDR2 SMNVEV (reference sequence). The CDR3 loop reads CASSWDRAGGYTF. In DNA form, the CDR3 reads TGTGCCAGCAGCTGGGACAGGGCCGGGGGCTACACCTTC.

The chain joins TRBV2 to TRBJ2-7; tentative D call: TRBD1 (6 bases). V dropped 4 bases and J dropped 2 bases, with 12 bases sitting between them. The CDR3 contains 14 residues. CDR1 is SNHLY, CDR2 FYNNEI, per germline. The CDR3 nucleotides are TGTGCCAGCAGTGGGGACAATGGACCCTACGAGCAGTACTTC. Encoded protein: CASSGDNGPYEQYF. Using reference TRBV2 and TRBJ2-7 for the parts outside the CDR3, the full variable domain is EPEVTQTPSHQVTQMGQEVILRCVPISNHLYFYWYRQILGQKVEFLVSFYNNEISEKSEIFDDQFSVERPDGSNFTLKIRSTKLEDSAMYFCASSGDNGPYEQYFGPGTRLTVT.

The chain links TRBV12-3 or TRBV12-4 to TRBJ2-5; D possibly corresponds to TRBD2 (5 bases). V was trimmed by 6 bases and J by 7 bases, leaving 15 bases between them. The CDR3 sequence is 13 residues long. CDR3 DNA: TGTGCCAGCAGATCCCTCCCCCGGGGGACCCAGTACTTC. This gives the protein CASRSLPRGTQYF.

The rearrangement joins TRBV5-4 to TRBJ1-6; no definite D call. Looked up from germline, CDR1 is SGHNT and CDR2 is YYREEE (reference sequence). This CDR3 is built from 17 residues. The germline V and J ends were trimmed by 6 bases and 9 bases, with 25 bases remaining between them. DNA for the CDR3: TGTGCCAGCACCCTAACCTCTGGGCCCACCGCTGGTTCACCCCTCCACTTT. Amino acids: CASTLTSGPTAGSPLHF.

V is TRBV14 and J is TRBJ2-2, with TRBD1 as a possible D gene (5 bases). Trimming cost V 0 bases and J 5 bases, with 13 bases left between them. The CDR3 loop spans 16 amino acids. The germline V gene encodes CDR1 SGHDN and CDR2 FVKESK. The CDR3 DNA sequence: TGTGCCAGCAGCCAAGATCCCCCAGGGCCTACCGGGGAGCTGTTTTTT. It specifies CASSQDPPGPTGELFF. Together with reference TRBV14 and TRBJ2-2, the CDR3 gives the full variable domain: EAGVTQFPSHSVIEKGQTVTLRCDPISGHDNLYWYRRVMGKEIKFLLHFVKESKQDESGMPNNRFLAERTGGTYSTLKVQPAELEDSGVYFCASSQDPPGPTGELFFGEGSRLTVL.

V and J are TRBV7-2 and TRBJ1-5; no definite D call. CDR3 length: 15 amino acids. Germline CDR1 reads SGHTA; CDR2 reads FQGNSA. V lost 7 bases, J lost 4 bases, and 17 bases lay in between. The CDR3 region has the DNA TGTGCCAGCAAAAACTCCGGGGTTTCTAATCAGCCCCAGCATTTT. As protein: CASKNSGVSNQPQHF.

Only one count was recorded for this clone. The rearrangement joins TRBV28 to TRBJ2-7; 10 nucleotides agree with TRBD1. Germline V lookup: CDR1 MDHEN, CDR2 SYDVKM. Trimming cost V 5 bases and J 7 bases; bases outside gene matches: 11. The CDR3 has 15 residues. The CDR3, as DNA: TGTGCCAGCAGTCGGCGCGGGACAGGGGCTCGGGAGCAGTACTTC. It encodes CASSRRGTGAREQYF.